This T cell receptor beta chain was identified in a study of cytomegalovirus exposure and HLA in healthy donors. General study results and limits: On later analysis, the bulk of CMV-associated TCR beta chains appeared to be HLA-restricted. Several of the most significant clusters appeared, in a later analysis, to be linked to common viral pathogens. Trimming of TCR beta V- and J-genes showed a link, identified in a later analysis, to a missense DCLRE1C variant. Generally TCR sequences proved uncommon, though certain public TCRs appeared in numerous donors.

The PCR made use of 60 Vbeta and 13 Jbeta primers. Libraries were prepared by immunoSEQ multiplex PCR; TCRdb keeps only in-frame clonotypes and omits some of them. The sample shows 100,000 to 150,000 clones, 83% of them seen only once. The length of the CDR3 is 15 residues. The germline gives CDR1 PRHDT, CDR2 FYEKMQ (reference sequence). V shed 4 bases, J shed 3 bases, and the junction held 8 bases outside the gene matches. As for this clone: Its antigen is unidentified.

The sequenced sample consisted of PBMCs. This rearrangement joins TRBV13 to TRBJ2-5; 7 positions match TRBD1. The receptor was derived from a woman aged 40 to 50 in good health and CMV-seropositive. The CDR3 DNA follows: TGTGCCAGCAGCTACAGGGCAGGGGGAGAAGAGACCCAGTACTTC. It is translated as CASSYRAGGEETQYF.